These 26 T cell receptor beta chains originate from one sample sequenced in a study of blood T cell repertoires in COVID-19. The assay was immunoSEQ multiplex PCR, and TCRdb's table has in-frame clones only and misses some. In the table there are 300,000 to 400,000 clones, approximately 86% of which are singletons. The sample comprised PBMCs or T cells enriched from blood (not recorded which). The source is a woman between 40 and 50 years old with acute COVID-19.

The genes are TRBV6-5 and TRBJ1-1; 11 bases match TRBD1. CDR1 and CDR2 (germline): MNHEY, SVGAGI. V was clipped by 2 bases and J by 4 bases; unmatched bases: 6. The CDR3 has 16 amino acids. The chain's CDR3 is CASSYRRTGGLTEAFF. As DNA, the CDR3 is TGTGCCAGCAGTTACAGGAGGACAGGGGGCCTCACTGAAGCTTTCTTT.

The chain links TRBV28 to TRBJ1-6; 8 nucleotides line up with TRBD1. The germline CDR1 and CDR2 sequences are MDHEN and SYDVKM. The CDR3 extends over 14 amino acids. With 6 bases clipped from V and 8 bases from J, the junction kept 6 bases outside the gene matches. The CDR3 sequence is CASSPDREHSPLHF. The CDR3 DNA reads TGTGCCAGCAGCCCGGACAGGGAACATTCACCCCTCCACTTT. The variable domain in full, with the rest retrieved from reference TRBV28 and TRBJ1-6, is DVKVTQSSRYLVKRTGEKVFLECVQDMDHENMFWYRQDPGLGLRLIYFSYDVKMKEKGDIPEGYSVSREKKERFSLILESASTNQTSMYLCASSPDREHSPLHFGNGTRLTVT.

On this clone: The identical CDR3 is also encoded by other nucleotide sequences in the sample. CDR3 DNA sequence: TGTGCCAGCAGCTTGAGGGGCTCTGGAAACACCATATATTTT. Translated: CASSLRGSGNTIYF. V usage is TRBV5-6 and J usage is TRBJ1-3; a possible D gene is TRBD1 (5 bases). The CDR3 covers 14 residues. Germline values: CDR1 SGHDT, CDR2 YYEEEE. Trimming removed 1 base at V and 0 bases at J, with 5 bases between.

This clone was counted a few times. V and J are TRBV25-1 and TRBJ1-5, with D possibly being TRBD1 (5 bases). This CDR3 spans 14 amino acids. From germline, CDR1 is MGHDK and CDR2 SYGVNS. The ends were cut back, 4 bases at V and 5 bases at J, with 12 bases in the middle. CDR3 in DNA: TGTGCCAGCAGTGGGGCAGGGAGGTATCAGCCCCAGCATTTT. It codes for CASSGAGRYQPQHF. The entire variable domain, with the rest obtained from reference TRBV25-1 and TRBJ1-5, is as follows: EADIYQTPRYLVIGTGKKITLECSQTMGHDKMYWYQQDPGMELHLIHYSYGVNSTEKGDLSSESTVSRIRTEHFPLTLESARPSHTSQYLCASSGAGRYQPQHFGDGTRLSIL.

The gene calls are TRBV27 and TRBJ2-2; TRBD1 is a possible D gene (5 bases). Germline values: CDR1 MNHEY, CDR2 SMNVEV (reference sequence). The CDR3 consists of 14 residues. Between the trimmed V and J ends, which lost 6 bases and 2 bases, there was a span of 10 bases. The CDR3 region is CASSQGSNTGELFF. CDR3 DNA: TGTGCCAGCAGCCAGGGATCTAACACCGGGGAGCTGTTTTTT.

CDR3 residues: CATSKMNAGYGYTF. The CDR3, as DNA: TGTGCCACCAGCAAAATGAACGCAGGGTATGGCTACACCTTC. This rearrangement joins TRBV15 to TRBJ1-2; maybe TRBD1 (5 bases). Germline loops: CDR1 LNHNV, CDR2 YYDKDF (reference sequence). Trimming left V 4 bases short and J 5 bases short, with 14 bases between. The CDR3 is 14 residues long.

J is TRBJ2-7 and V is TRBV3-1 (or the pseudogene TRBV3-2), with 10 positions matching TRBD1. Germline CDR1 reads LGHDT; CDR2 reads YNNKEL (reference sequence). V gave up 4 bases and J gave up 7 bases; unmatched junction bases: 19. This CDR3 is built from 18 residues. The CDR3 is CASSPRHFTGTGALEQYF. The CDR3, as DNA: TGTGCCAGCAGCCCCCGTCATTTTACCGGGACAGGGGCATTGGAGCAGTACTTC.

The chain is built from TRBV27 and TRBJ1-4; no firm D call. The CDR3 is made up of 14 amino acids. V shed 5 bases and J shed 5 bases, with 12 bases lying between them. Per the germline V gene, CDR1 is MNHEY and CDR2 is SMNVEV (reference sequence). CDR3 loop: CASSRIDGNEKLFF. The CDR3 DNA sequence: TGTGCCAGCAGTCGGATCGACGGGAATGAAAAACTGTTTTTT.

Remarks on this clone: The sample carries other DNA sequences with the same CDR3. The chain's CDR3 is CASSSGLAGATDTQYF. For the CDR3, the DNA is TGTGCCAGCAGTTCAGGACTAGCGGGGGCCACAGATACGCAGTATTTT. The V and J genes are TRBV7-9 and TRBJ2-3; 13 bases match TRBD2. There are 16 residues in the CDR3. Germline CDR1 is SEHNR and CDR2 is FQNEAQ (reference sequence). Trimming took 6 bases from V and 2 from J; bases not matched to a gene: 5. The variable domain in full, with the rest retrieved from reference TRBV7-9 and TRBJ2-3, is DTGVSQNPRHKITKRGQNVTFRCDPISEHNRLYWYRQTLGQGPEFLTYFQNEAQLEKSRLLSDRFSAERPKGSFSTLEIQRTEQGDSAMYLCASSSGLAGATDTQYFGPGTRLTVL.

The V gene is TRBV5-5, the J gene TRBJ1-3; D gene ambiguous. The CDR3 spans 17 residues. The V gene lost 4 bases and the J gene lost 0 bases, with 17 bases spanning the gap. CDR1 and CDR2 from the germline V gene are SGHKS and YYEKEE (reference sequence). CDR3 DNA: TGTGCCAGCAGCCCCACCCGGTCCATGCGCTCTGGAAACACCATATATTTT. This gives the protein CASSPTRSMRSGNTIYF.

This chain connects TRBV5-1 to TRBJ1-3, with D perhaps TRBD1 (5 bases). The CDR3 is 15 residues long. V lost 4 bases and J lost 0, with 11 bases in between. Germline loops: CDR1 SGHRS, CDR2 YFSETQ. CDR3 nucleotide sequence: TGCGCCAGCAGCGAGCAGGGAAGCTCTGGAAACACCATATATTTT. Translating gives CASSEQGSSGNTIYF.

The rearrangement links TRBV6-2 or TRBV6-3 to TRBJ1-2; no definite D call. Trimming left V 3 bases short and J 4 bases short, with 15 bases between. CDR3 length: 15 residues. Germline V lookup: CDR1 MNHEY, CDR2 SVGEGT. CDR3 sequence: CASSYLGKRGYGYTF. The CDR3 nucleotides are TGTGCCAGCAGTTATCTGGGGAAGCGGGGCTATGGCTACACCTTC.

This clone was found once. The CDR3 is CASSSGGTNEKLFF. The CDR3 DNA follows: TGTGCCAGCAGCTCGGGGGGGACTAATGAAAAACTGTTTTTT. The gene calls are TRBV5-4 and TRBJ1-4, with D possibly being TRBD1 (5 bases). The germline gives CDR1 SGHNT, CDR2 YYREEE (reference sequence). The CDR3 runs 14 residues. The germline V and J ends were trimmed by 3 bases and 2 bases, with 8 bases remaining between them.

This sequence joins TRBV25-1 and TRBJ1-2; no firm D call. The CDR3 sequence is 13 residues long. Germline assignment: CDR1 MGHDK and CDR2 SYGVNS. Trimming left V 3 bases short and J 8 bases short, with 13 bases between. The CDR3, as DNA: TGTGCCAGCAGTGACCCGGGAGTACCGGGCTACACCTTC. Translated, it gives CASSDPGVPGYTF.

This clone was seen just once. The V call is TRBV5-1, the J call TRBJ1-1, with D perhaps matching TRBD1 (6 bases). Germline V gene data show CDR1 as SGHRS and CDR2 as YFSETQ. The V end lost 1 base, the J end lost 0 bases, and 22 bases lay between the germline ends. The CDR3 has 19 residues. CDR3 in DNA: TGCGCCAGCAGCTTGCGGGGGGCGAATCCCGGGTTTATGAACACTGAAGCTTTCTTT. It yields the protein CASSLRGANPGFMNTEAFF.

V usage is TRBV28 and J usage is TRBJ1-2; no firm D call. The germline V gene encodes CDR1 MDHEN and CDR2 SYDVKM. This CDR3 spans 13 amino acids. Trimming took off 3 bases at V and 10 bases at J, with 15 bases between the two ends. The CDR3 coding sequence is TGTGCCAGCAGTTTTGACCGGGTCCACTCCTACACCTTC. Translated: CASSFDRVHSYTF.

This clone was observed a handful of times. This sequence joins TRBV29-1 and TRBJ1-4; D gene ambiguous. The CDR3 has 12 residues. Looked up from germline, CDR1 is SQVTM and CDR2 is ANQGSEA. The V gene lost 4 bases and the J gene lost 7 bases, with 10 bases spanning the gap. As DNA, the CDR3 is TGCAGCGTTGGACGACCGGGTGAAAAACTGTTTTTT. Encoded protein: CSVGRPGEKLFF. Full variable domain (rest looked up from reference TRBV29-1 and TRBJ1-4): SAVISQKPSRDICQRGTSLTIQCQVDSQVTMMFWYRQQPGQSLTLIATANQGSEATYESGFVIDKFPISRPNLTFSTLTVSNMSPEDSSIYLCSVGRPGEKLFFGSGTQLSVL.

This clone turned up a few times. This chain joins TRBV4-3 and TRBJ1-1; D is uncertain. Trimming pared 0 bases from V and 9 bases from J, leaving 8 bases between. Germline V lookup: CDR1 LGHNA, CDR2 YSLEER. CDR3 length: 12 residues. DNA for the CDR3: TGCGCCAGCAGCCAAGACACGGAGAAAGCTTTCTTT. This translates into CASSQDTEKAFF.

The chain links TRBV18 to TRBJ2-7; TRBD2 aligns across 8 bases. This CDR3 region has 16 residues. The germline V gene encodes CDR1 KGHSH and CDR2 LQKENI. V shed 5 bases and J 0 bases; nucleotides not matched to a gene: 9. The CDR3 region has the DNA TGTGCCAGCTCAGCCGGGGGGGGACCGAGCTCCTACGAGCAGTACTTC. Its protein is CASSAGGGPSSYEQYF.

V gene TRBV6-2 or TRBV6-3 combines with J gene TRBJ1-4; 10 positions match TRBD1. The germline gives CDR1 MNHEY, CDR2 SVGEGT. Germline trimming cut 2 bases from V and 8 bases from J; bases unmatched to any gene: 8. The CDR3 has 16 residues. The CDR3 coding sequence is TGTGCCAGCAGTTACGGGGCCGGGACAGGGGTGGAAAAACTGTTTTTT. Amino acids: CASSYGAGTGVEKLFF.

V is TRBV7-2 and J is TRBJ1-2; weak D call: TRBD1 (5 bases). Trimming removed 2 bases from V and 14 bases from J, with 15 bases in between. Germline CDR1 and CDR2: SGHTA and FQGNSA. The CDR3 consists of 12 residues. In DNA, the CDR3 is TGTGCCAGCAGCTTAATGGGGCGGGGGTGGACCTTC. It yields the protein CASSLMGRGWTF.

A few counts support this clone. This sequence joins TRBV21-1 and TRBJ2-7; the table assigns TRBD2, which was not confirmed against the DNA. TRBV21-1 has pseudogene status. This CDR3 has 18 residues. CDR3 bases: TGTGCCAGCACCGCGGGGACTACAGAGGGTATCCGGACCTACGAGCAGTACTTC. Translated: CASTAGTTEGIRTYEQYF.

The rearrangement joins TRBV6-1 to TRBJ1-5; a possible D gene is TRBD1 (5 bases). The CDR3 is made up of 16 amino acids. Per germline, CDR1 MNHNS and CDR2 SASEGT. V was pared by 2 bases and J by 2 bases, with 13 bases between. DNA of the CDR3: TGTGCCAGCAGTGAAACGGTGGGGCAGGGCAATCAGCCCCAGCATTTT. Translation: CASSETVGQGNQPQHF.

The genes are TRBV4-1 and TRBJ1-2, with D uncertain. The V end was cut by 0 bases, the J end by 8 bases, with 16 bases between. This CDR3 has 15 amino acids. Germline CDR1 reads MGHRA; CDR2 reads YSYEKL. The CDR3 loop is CASSQDWPETWGYTF. DNA of the CDR3: TGCGCCAGCAGCCAAGATTGGCCCGAAACATGGGGCTACACCTTC.

This chain links TRBV28 with TRBJ2-5, with a weak D call TRBD2 (6 bases). Germline CDR1 reads MDHEN; CDR2 reads SYDVKM. The CDR3 consists of 14 residues. The V end lost 4 bases, the J end lost 5 bases, and 14 bases lay between the germline ends. The CDR3, as DNA: TGTGCCAGCAGTTCCCCGGGAGCGGGTGAGACCCAGTACTTC. It is translated as CASSSPGAGETQYF.

Points on this clone: This specimen includes other DNA sequences encoding the same CDR3. The chain joins TRBV19 to TRBJ1-5; 9 bases map to TRBD1. The CDR3 is 13 residues long. Germline-derived CDR1 and CDR2 are LNHDA and SQIVND (reference sequence). V gave up 6 bases and J gave up 4 bases; unmatched junction bases: 1. CDR3 loop: CASRDRGNQPQHF. The CDR3 DNA reads as TGTGCCAGTAGGGACAGGGGAAATCAGCCCCAGCATTTT.